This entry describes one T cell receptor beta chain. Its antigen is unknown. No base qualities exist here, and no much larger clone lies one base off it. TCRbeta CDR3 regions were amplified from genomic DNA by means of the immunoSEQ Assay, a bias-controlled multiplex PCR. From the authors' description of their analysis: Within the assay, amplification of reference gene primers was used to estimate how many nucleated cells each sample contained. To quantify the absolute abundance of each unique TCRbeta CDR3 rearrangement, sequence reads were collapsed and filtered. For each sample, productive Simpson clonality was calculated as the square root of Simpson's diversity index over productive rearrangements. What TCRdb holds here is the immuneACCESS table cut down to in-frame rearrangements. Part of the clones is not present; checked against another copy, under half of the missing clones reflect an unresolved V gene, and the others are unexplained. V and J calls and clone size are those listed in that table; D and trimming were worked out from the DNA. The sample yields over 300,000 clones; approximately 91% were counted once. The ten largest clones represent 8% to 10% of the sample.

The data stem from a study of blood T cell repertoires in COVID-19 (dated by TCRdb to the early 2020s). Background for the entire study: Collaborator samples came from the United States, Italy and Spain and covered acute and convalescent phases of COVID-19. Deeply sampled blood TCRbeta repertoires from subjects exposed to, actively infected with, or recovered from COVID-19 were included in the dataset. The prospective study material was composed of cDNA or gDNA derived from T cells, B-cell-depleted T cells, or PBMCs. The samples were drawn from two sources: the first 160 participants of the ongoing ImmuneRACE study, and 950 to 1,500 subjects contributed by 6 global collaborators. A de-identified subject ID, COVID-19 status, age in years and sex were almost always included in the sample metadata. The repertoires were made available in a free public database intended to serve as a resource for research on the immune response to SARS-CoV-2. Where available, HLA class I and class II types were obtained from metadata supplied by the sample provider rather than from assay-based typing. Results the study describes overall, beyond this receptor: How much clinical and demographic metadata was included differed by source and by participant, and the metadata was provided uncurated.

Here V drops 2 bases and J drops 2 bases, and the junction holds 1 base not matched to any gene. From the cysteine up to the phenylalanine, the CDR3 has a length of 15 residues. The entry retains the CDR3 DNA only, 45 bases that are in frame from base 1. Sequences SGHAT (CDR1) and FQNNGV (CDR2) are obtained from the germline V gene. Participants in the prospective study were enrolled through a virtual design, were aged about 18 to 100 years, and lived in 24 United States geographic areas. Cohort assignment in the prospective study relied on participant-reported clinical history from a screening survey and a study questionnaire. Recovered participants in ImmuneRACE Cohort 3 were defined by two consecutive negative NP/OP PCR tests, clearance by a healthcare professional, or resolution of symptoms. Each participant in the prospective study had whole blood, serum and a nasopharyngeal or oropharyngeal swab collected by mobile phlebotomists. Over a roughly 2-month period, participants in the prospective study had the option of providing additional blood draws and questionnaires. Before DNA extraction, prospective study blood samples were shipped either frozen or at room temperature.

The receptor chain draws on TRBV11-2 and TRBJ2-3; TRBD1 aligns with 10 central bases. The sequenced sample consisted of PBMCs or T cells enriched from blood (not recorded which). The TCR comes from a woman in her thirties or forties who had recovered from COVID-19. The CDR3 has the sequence CASSLRQGATDTQYF. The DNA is TGTGCCAGCAGCTTAAGACAGGGGGCCACAGATACGCAGTATTTT.